The 8 T cell receptor beta chains given below trace back to one sample, sequenced in a study of spatial heterogeneity in lung cancer. Time point denoted: sample taken at primary tumor resection. Via MiXCR, TCRdb re-called the 5' RACE reads, giving one row per CDR3 protein. The table lists approximately 52,000 distinct CDR3 sequences, approximately 5.3% of them singletons, with more than 9.5% in the top ten. The sample in question was PBMCs, obtained at surgery. The receptors stem from a male donor with early-stage non-small cell lung cancer.

The gene calls are TRBV20-1 and TRBJ1-1, with 8 bases identical to TRBD1. CDR1 is DFQATT and CDR2 is SNEGSKA in the germline V gene (reference sequence). The CDR3 consists of 13 residues. V dropped 3 bases and J dropped 7; count of bases not matched to a gene: 7. CDR3 sequence: CSASSRGLGEAFF. The CDR3, as DNA: TGCAGTGCTAGCTCCAGGGGGCTGGGTGAAGCTTTCTTT.

This clonotype came up a few times. The chain combines TRBV5-4 with TRBJ2-5; D is possibly TRBD2 (6 bases). Per germline, CDR1 SGHNT and CDR2 YYREEE (reference sequence). V lost 3 bases and J lost 7, with 16 bases in between. This CDR3 has 14 amino acids. CDR3 region: CASSSAQGGGTQYF. The CDR3 nucleotides read TGTGCCAGCAGCTCGGCCCAGGGAGGTGGGACCCAGTACTTC.

This clonotype was observed many times. The chain is built from TRBV3-1 and TRBJ1-3; the D is unclear. In germline, CDR1 is LGHDT, CDR2 YNNKEL (reference sequence). This CDR3 has 16 amino acids. Trimming removed 1 base from V and 3 bases from J, with 13 bases in between. The CDR3 nucleotides read TGTGCCAGCAGCCAAGTAGGAGGGATGATTGGAAACACCATATATTTT. Translation gives CASSQVGGMIGNTIYF.

At least ten counts were recorded for this clonotype. The chain recombines TRBV23-1 with TRBJ2-5; TRBD1 agrees at 12 bases. TRBV23-1 belongs to the ORF category, with a function that is uncertain. The junction had 10 bases not matched to a gene; V was cut back by 4 bases and J by 4 bases. The length of the CDR3 is 17 residues. CDR3: CASSPYAGTGGLETQYF. The CDR3 nucleotides are TGCGCCAGCAGTCCCTACGCCGGGACAGGGGGCCTAGAGACCCAGTACTTC.

In its sample, this clonotype was seen many times. The chain couples TRBV27 to TRBJ2-7, with 10 bases fitting TRBD2. The V and J ends lost 2 bases and 5 bases, in that order; junction bases with no gene match: 6. CDR3 length: 15 residues. Germline V gives CDR1 MNHEY, CDR2 SMNVEV (reference sequence). In DNA, the CDR3 is TGTGCCAGCAGTTTACTCCCTAGCGGGAGTAACGAGCAGTACTTC. Encoded protein: CASSLLPSGSNEQYF.

This clonotype has a count of ten or more. This chain links TRBV6-5 with TRBJ1-3; the D gene is possibly TRBD1 (5 bases). The length of the CDR3 is 15 residues. Germline CDR1 and CDR2: MNHEY and SVGAGI. V lost 4 bases and J 0 bases, leaving 10 bases between the germline ends. In nucleotides, the CDR3 is TGTGCCAGCAGTTCCGGGACCGACTCTGGAAACACCATATATTTT. Translated: CASSSGTDSGNTIYF.

This clonotype was picked up many times. This chain joins TRBV2 and TRBJ2-2; 8 positions agree with TRBD2. J lost 1 base, V lost 6 bases, and 4 bases had no gene match. CDR1 and CDR2 (germline): SNHLY, FYNNEI. This CDR3 comprises 15 residues. CDR3 DNA: TGTGCCAGCAGGTCAACTAGCGGGAACACCGGGGAGCTGTTTTTT. Amino acid sequence: CASRSTSGNTGELFF.

In this sample, this clonotype turned up many times. This chain connects TRBV14 to TRBJ2-3; D is ambiguous. This CDR3 is 18 amino acids long. The V and J ends lost 0 bases and 0 bases respectively, with 16 bases between them. Germline V gene data show CDR1 as SGHDN and CDR2 as FVKESK. The CDR3 region has the DNA TGTGCCAGCAGCCAAGATCCGAATAGCTGGTCTAGCACAGATACGCAGTATTTT. It translates to CASSQDPNSWSSTDTQYF.